This T cell receptor (beta chain) was found in a study of Graves' ophthalmopathy and Graves' hyperthyroidism. Study background: No progression to ophthalmopathy over 18 months defined stable hyperthyroidism.

It was on clinical symptoms, serum thyroxine, TRAb, thyroid ultrasound and orbital computed tomography that diagnosis relied. Overall study findings and caveats: This model predicted ophthalmopathy progression (sensitivity 70% to 71%, specificity about 72%).

This clonotype has just a few counts. Its specificity is unknown. CDR3 regions of TCR beta were amplified from RNA transcripts. After a first-round RT-PCR with HTBI primers, a second-round multiplex PCR was run. TCRdb re-analysed the multiplex PCR reads in MiXCR, keeping a single row per CDR3 protein. The table lists around 520,000 distinct CDR3 sequences, under 40% of them singletons, with about 4.2% in the top ten. The sample comprised peripheral blood or thyroid tissue (not recorded which). The sequence was obtained from an adult man with Graves' hyperthyroidism.

CDR3 coding DNA: TGTGCCAGCAGCTTCGGACTAGCGGTACAAGAGACCCAGTACTTC. Protein: CASSFGLAVQETQYF. J is TRBJ2-5 and V is TRBV11-2, with TRBD2 identical over 10 bases. The CDR3 length is 15 residues. Germline V gene data show CDR1 as SGHAT and CDR2 as FQNNGV. The V gene end was trimmed by 3 bases and the J gene end by 2 bases; junction bases not matched to a gene: 3.